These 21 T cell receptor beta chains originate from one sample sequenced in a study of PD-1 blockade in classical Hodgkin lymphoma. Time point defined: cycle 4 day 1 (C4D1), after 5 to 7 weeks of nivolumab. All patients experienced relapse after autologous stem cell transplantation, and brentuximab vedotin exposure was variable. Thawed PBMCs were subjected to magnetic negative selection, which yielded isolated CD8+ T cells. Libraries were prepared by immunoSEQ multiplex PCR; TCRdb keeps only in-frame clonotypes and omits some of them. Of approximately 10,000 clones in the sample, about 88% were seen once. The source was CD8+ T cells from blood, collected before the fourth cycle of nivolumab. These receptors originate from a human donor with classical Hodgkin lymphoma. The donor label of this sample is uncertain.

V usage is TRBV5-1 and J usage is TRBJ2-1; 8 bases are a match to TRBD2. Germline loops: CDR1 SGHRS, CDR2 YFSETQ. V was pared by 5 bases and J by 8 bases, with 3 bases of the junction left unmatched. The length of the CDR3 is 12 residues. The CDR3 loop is CASRLTSDEQFF. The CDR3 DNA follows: TGCGCCAGCAGACTGACTAGCGATGAGCAGTTCTTC.

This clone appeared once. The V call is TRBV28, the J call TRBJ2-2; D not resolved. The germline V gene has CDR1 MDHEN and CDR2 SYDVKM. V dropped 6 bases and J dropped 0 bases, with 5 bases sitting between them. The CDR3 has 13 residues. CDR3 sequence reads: CASRRTNTGELFF. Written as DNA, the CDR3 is TGTGCCAGCAGACGGACGAACACCGGGGAGCTGTTTTTT.

CDR3 nucleotide sequence: TGTGCCAGCAGCTTAGGCGCGGCGAGCTCCTACAATGAGCAGTTCTTC. Translating it yields CASSLGAASSYNEQFF. This chain links TRBV7-8 with TRBJ2-1; D gene uncertain. CDR3 length: 16 amino acids. The germline gives CDR1 SGHVS, CDR2 FQNEAQ. V was cut by 1 base and J by 0 bases, with 10 bases left in between.

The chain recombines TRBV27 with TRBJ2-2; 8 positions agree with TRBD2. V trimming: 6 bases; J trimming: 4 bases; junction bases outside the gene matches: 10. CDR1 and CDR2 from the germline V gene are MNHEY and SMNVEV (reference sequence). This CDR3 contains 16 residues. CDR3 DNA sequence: TGTGCCAGCAGATTCGGGGGTAGCGGGGTCACCGGGGAGCTGTTTTTT. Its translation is CASRFGGSGVTGELFF.

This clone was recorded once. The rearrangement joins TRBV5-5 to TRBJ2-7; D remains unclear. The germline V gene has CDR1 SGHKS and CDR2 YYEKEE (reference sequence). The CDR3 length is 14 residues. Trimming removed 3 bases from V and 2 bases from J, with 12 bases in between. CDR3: CASSSGLVPYEQYF. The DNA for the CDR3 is TGTGCCAGCAGCTCCGGGCTAGTACCCTACGAGCAGTACTTC.

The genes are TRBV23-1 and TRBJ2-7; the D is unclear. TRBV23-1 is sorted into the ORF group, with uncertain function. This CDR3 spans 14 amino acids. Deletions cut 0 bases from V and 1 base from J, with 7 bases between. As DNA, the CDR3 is TGCGCCAGCAGTCAATCGAACAGTTCCTACGAGCAGTACTTC. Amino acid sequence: CASSQSNSSYEQYF.

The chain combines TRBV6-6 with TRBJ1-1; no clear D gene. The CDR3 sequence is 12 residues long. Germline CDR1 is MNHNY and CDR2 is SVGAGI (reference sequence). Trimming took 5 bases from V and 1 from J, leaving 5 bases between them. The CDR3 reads CASSHRNTEAFF. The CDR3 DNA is TGTGCCAGCAGTCACAGGAACACTGAAGCTTTCTTT.

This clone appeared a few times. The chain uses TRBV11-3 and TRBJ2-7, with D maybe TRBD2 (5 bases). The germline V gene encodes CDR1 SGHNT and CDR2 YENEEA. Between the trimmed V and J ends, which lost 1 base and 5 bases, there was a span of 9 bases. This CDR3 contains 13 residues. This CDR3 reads CASSLVFGDEQYF. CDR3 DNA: TGTGCCAGCAGCTTAGTTTTCGGGGACGAGCAGTACTTC.

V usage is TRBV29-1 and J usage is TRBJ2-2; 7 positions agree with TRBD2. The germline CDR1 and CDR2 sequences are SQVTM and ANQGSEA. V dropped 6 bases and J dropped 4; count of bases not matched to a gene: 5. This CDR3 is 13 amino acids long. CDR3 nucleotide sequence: TGCAGCGTAAGAGCGGGGATCACCGGGGAGCTGTTTTTT. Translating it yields CSVRAGITGELFF.

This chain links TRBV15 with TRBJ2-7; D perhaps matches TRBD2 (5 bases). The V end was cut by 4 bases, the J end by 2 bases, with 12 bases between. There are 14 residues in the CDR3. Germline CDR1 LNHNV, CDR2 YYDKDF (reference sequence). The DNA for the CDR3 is TGTGCCACCAGCATGGAAAGCGGAGCCTACGAGCAGTACTTC. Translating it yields CATSMESGAYEQYF. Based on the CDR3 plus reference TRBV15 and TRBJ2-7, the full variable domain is DAMVIQNPRYQVTQFGKPVTLSCSQTLNHNVMYWYQQKSSQAPKLLFHYYDKDFNNEADTPDNFQSRRPNTSFCFLDIRSPGLGDTAMYLCATSMESGAYEQYFGPGTRLTVT.

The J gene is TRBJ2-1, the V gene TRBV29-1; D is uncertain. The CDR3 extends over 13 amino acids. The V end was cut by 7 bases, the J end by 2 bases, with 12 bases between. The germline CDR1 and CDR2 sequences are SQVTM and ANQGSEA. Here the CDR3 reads CSGSGVTYNEQFF. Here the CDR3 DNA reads TGCAGCGGGTCTGGGGTAACCTACAATGAGCAGTTCTTC.

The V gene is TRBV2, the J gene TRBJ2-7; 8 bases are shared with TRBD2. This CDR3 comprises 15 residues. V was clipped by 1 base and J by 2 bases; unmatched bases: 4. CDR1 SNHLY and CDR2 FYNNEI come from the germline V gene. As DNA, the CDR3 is TGTGCCAGCAGTGAAGAACGGGAGGGCCCCTACGAGCAGTACTTC. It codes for CASSEEREGPYEQYF.

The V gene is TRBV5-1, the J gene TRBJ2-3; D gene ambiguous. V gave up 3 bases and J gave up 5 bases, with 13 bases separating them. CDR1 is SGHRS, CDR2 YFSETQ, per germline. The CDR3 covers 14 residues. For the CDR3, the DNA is TGCGCCAGCAGCTACCCCAACTCAGGAGATACGCAGTATTTT. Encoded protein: CASSYPNSGDTQYF.

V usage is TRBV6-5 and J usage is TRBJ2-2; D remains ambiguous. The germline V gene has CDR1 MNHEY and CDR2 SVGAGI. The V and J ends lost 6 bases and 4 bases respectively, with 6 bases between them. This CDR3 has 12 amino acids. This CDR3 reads CASSQVTGELFF. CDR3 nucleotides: TGTGCCAGCAGCCAAGTCACCGGGGAGCTGTTTTTT.

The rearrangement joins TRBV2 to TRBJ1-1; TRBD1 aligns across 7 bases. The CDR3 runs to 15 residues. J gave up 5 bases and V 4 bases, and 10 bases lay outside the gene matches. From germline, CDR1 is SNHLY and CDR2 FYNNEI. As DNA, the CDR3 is TGTGCCAGCAGTGGGGTGGAGGGGGCGAGAACTGAAGCTTTCTTT. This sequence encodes CASSGVEGARTEAFF. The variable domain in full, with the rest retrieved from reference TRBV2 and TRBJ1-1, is EPEVTQTPSHQVTQMGQEVILRCVPISNHLYFYWYRQILGQKVEFLVSFYNNEISEKSEIFDDQFSVERPDGSNFTLKIRSTKLEDSAMYFCASSGVEGARTEAFFGQGTRLTVV.

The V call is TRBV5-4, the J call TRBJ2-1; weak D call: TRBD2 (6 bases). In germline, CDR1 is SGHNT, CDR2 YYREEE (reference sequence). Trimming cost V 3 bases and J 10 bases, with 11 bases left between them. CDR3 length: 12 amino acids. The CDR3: CASSSPGEEQFF. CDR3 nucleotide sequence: TGTGCCAGCAGCTCCCCGGGAGAGGAGCAGTTCTTC.

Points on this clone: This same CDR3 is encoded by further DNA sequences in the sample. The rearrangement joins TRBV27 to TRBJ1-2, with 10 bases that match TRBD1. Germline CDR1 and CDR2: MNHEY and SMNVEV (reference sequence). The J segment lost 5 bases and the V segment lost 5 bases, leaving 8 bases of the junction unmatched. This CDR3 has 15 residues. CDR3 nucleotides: TGTGCCAGCAGTCCGGGCGGACAGGGGGTTTATGGCTACACCTTC. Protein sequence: CASSPGGQGVYGYTF.

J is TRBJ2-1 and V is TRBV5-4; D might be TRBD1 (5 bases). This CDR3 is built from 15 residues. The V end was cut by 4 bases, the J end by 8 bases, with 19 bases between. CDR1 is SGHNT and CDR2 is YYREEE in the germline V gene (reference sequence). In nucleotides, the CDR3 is TGTGCCAGCAGCCCTGCAGGGATCGGTGTTGATGAGCAGTTCTTC. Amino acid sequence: CASSPAGIGVDEQFF. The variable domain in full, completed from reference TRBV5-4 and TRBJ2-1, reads ETGVTQSPTHLIKTRGQQVTLRCSSQSGHNTVSWYQQALGQGPQFIFQYYREEENGRGNFPPRFSGLQFPNYSSELNVNALELDDSALYLCASSPAGIGVDEQFFGPGTRLTVL.

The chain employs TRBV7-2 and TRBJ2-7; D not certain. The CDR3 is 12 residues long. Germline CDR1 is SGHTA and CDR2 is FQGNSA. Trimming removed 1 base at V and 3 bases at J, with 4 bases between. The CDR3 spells CASSLGRYEQYF. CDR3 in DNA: TGTGCCAGCAGCTTAGGTCGCTACGAGCAGTACTTC.

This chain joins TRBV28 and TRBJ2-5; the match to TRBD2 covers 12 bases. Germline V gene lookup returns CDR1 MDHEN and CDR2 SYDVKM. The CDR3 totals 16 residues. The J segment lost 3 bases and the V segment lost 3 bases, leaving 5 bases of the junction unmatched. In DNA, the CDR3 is TGTGCCAGCAGTTTTGAGCGGACTAGCGGGAAAGAGACCCAGTACTTC. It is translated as CASSFERTSGKETQYF.

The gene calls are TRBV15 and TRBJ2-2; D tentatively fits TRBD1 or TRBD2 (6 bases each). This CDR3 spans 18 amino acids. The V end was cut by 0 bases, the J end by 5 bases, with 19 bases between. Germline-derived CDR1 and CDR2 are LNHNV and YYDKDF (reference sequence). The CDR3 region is CATSREGPQGRGTGELFF. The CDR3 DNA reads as TGTGCCACCAGCAGAGAGGGGCCACAGGGACGGGGGACCGGGGAGCTGTTTTTT.